The 14 T cell receptor beta chains in this list originate from one sample, sequenced in a study of control samples from healthy donors and cancer patients. The protocol was immunoSEQ multiplex PCR, while the TCRdb copy is restricted to in-frame clones and leaves out a portion. The sample has 100,000 or so clones, around 89% seen once. The source material was blood. All receptors come from a man between 25 and 39 years old in good health.

The rearrangement uses TRBV11-3 and TRBJ2-1; 7 bases map to TRBD2. J was trimmed by 12 bases and V by 1 base; bases with no gene match: 3. Germline CDR1 is SGHNT and CDR2 is YENEEA. The CDR3 loop spans 12 amino acids. For the CDR3, the DNA is TGTGCCAGCAGCTTAGGAGCGGGAACGCAGTTCTTC. Translation: CASSLGAGTQFF.

The V and J genes are TRBV2 and TRBJ1-6; D gene uncertain. The germline V and J ends were trimmed by 6 bases and 6 bases, with 12 bases remaining between them. The CDR3 covers 14 residues. In germline, CDR1 is SNHLY, CDR2 FYNNEI. This CDR3 is CASRSEIINSPLHF. In nucleotides, the CDR3 is TGTGCCAGCAGATCTGAGATTATTAATTCACCCCTCCACTTT.

This chain uses TRBV3-1 (or the pseudogene TRBV3-2) with TRBJ1-2; 9 positions match TRBD1. The junction had 5 bases not matched to a gene; V was cut back by 1 base and J by 8 bases. The CDR3 spans 14 residues. The germline V gene encodes CDR1 LGHDT and CDR2 YNNKEL (reference sequence). The CDR3 protein is CASSQVGTGRGYTF. Here the CDR3 DNA reads TGTGCCAGCAGCCAAGTGGGGACAGGGCGAGGCTACACCTTC.

The chain couples TRBV7-9 to TRBJ1-2, with D uncertain. V was cut by 5 bases and J by 1 base, with 8 bases left in between. Per germline, CDR1 SEHNR and CDR2 FQNEAQ (reference sequence). This CDR3 spans 13 amino acids. DNA of the CDR3: TGTGCCAGCAGCCTCGGGATTAACTATGGCTACACCTTC. The encoded protein is CASSLGINYGYTF.

The chain is built from TRBV10-2 and TRBJ1-3; no firm D call. This CDR3 contains 15 residues. The germline V gene encodes CDR1 WSHSY and CDR2 SAAADI. Deletions cut 8 bases from V and 0 bases from J, with 14 bases between. This CDR3 reads CASSQKGNSGNTIYF. CDR3 bases: TGCGCCAGCTCACAAAAGGGCAACTCTGGAAACACCATATATTTT.

The V and J genes are TRBV28 and TRBJ1-2; 11 bases map to TRBD1. The CDR3 runs to 14 residues. V lost 7 bases to trimming and J lost 7 bases; unmatched junction nucleotides: 8. Germline CDR1 is MDHEN and CDR2 is SYDVKM. In nucleotides, the CDR3 is TGTGCCAGCACCGTGGACAGGGGGCCCGGTGGCTACACCTTC. This codes for CASTVDRGPGGYTF.

V gene TRBV6-5 combines with J gene TRBJ2-1; TRBD2 might be the D (5 bases). Germline values: CDR1 MNHEY, CDR2 SVGAGI. The CDR3 spans 15 residues. V was cut by 7 bases and J by 3 bases, with 16 bases left in between. In DNA, the CDR3 is TGTGCCAGCAAGGTGGCCAGAGGGAACTACAATGAGCAGTTCTTC. Residues: CASKVARGNYNEQFF.

In its sample, this clone was seen a few times. This chain links TRBV4-1 with TRBJ1-5; D not certain. The CDR3 length is 15 residues. The germline CDR1 and CDR2 sequences are MGHRA and YSYEKL. Trimming left V 1 base short and J 4 bases short, with 11 bases between. CDR3 residues: CASSQGPWGNQPQHF. The CDR3, as DNA: TGCGCCAGCAGCCAAGGCCCGTGGGGTAATCAGCCCCAGCATTTT.

J is TRBJ2-7 and V is TRBV11-2; 7 nucleotides align to TRBD2. This CDR3 has 15 amino acids. Germline lookup yields CDR1 SGHAT and CDR2 FQNNGV. V lost 0 bases and J lost 0; bases outside the gene matches: 2. The CDR3 is CASSLEGGSSYEQYF. In DNA, the CDR3 is TGTGCCAGCAGCTTAGAGGGCGGGAGCTCCTACGAGCAGTACTTC.

This chain links TRBV7-8 with TRBJ2-5, with D possibly TRBD1 on 7 matching bases. CDR3 length: 14 amino acids. The germline gives CDR1 SGHVS, CDR2 FQNEAQ. Trimming took 5 bases from V and 2 from J, leaving 12 bases between them. The CDR3 sequence: CASSPRGQQETQYF. CDR3 bases: TGTGCCAGCAGCCCGCGGGGACAGCAAGAGACCCAGTACTTC.

The chain employs TRBV6-1 and TRBJ1-2; D not resolved. Germline V gene sequence: CDR1 MNHNS, CDR2 SASEGT. CDR3 length equals 12 residues. Between the trimmed V and J ends, which lost 3 bases and 3 bases, there was a span of 5 bases. The CDR3 DNA follows: TGTGCCAGCAGTGATGAGGACTATGGCTACACCTTC. Translated, it gives CASSDEDYGYTF.

This chain uses TRBV18 with TRBJ1-6; D gene unclear. Germline CDR1 and CDR2: KGHSH and LQKENI. Trimming pared 3 bases from V and 8 bases from J, leaving 17 bases between. CDR3 length equals 16 residues. CDR3 DNA: TGTGCCAGCTCACCCAGGTCAGATTTCTGGGATTCACCCCTCCACTTT. It translates to CASSPRSDFWDSPLHF.

The rearrangement joins TRBV7-8 to TRBJ1-1; D call uncertain. The CDR3 runs 15 residues. Germline V gene lookup returns CDR1 SGHVS and CDR2 FQNEAQ. V dropped 1 base and J dropped 0 bases, with 9 bases sitting between them. The CDR3 DNA reads as TGTGCCAGCAGCTTAGGTCTTTCAATGAACACTGAAGCTTTCTTT. It codes for CASSLGLSMNTEAFF.

V gene TRBV7-2 combines with J gene TRBJ2-7, with TRBD2 matching 10 bases. The CDR3 consists of 15 residues. Trimming cost V 5 bases and J 3 bases; bases outside gene matches: 7. Germline V gene sequence: CDR1 SGHTA, CDR2 FQGNSA. The CDR3 here is CASSLRTSGNYEQYF. The DNA of the CDR3 is TGTGCCAGCAGCCTGAGGACTAGCGGAAACTACGAGCAGTACTTC.